A selection of T cell receptor beta chains follows, all from one sample in a study of identifying expanded T cells in peripheral blood. Profiled with immunoSEQ multiplex PCR; TCRdb holds only in-frame clones, not every one. The data hold about 52,000 clones, with approximately 82% observed a single time. The sequenced sample was blood. These receptor sequences come from a person aged 18 to 75 in good health. The CDR3 runs from the conserved cysteine through the conserved F or W. D genes are given only for firm matches. The size entry is marked missing in some rows and otherwise reads once, few, many or a size class.

D	V	J	size	length	CDR3	DNA
NA	TRBV4-2	TRBJ1-4	NA	15	CASSRDSSANEKLFF	TGTGCCAGCAGCCGAGACAGCTCGGCTAATGAAAAACTGTTTTTT
TRBD2	TRBV6-4	TRBJ2-5	NA	15	CASSASSAGGETQYF	TGTGCCAGCAGTGCTTCTAGCGCGGGAGGGGAGACCCAGTACTTC
TRBD2	TRBV30	TRBJ2-2	once	14	CARKGLAITGELFF	TGTGCCCGCAAGGGACTAGCTATCACCGGGGAGCTGTTTTTT
TRBD2	TRBV29-1	TRBJ2-7	NA	13	CSVEGEGSYEQYF	TGCAGCGTTGAAGGGGAGGGTTCTTACGAGCAGTACTTC
TRBD1	TRBV4-1	TRBJ1-6	once	17	CASSQGSGGSLGSPLHF	TGCGCCAGCAGCCAAGGGTCAGGGGGCTCTTTAGGGTCACCCCTCCACTTT
NA	TRBV9	TRBJ2-3	NA	14	CASSVEGGADTQYF	TGTGCCAGCAGCGTAGAGGGGGGGGCAGATACGCAGTATTTT
TRBD1	TRBV6-5	TRBJ1-3	NA	15	CASSNPDRAGNTIYF	TGTGCCAGCAGCAACCCGGACAGGGCTGGAAACACCATATATTTT
TRBD2	TRBV19	TRBJ2-1	once	18	CASLGSGTSGRTRGEQFF	TGTGCCAGTTTGGGTAGCGGGACTAGCGGGAGGACCCGGGGTGAGCAGTTCTTC
NA	TRBV6-1	TRBJ2-7	NA	14	CASRKRQGRDEQYF	TGTGCCAGCAGAAAGCGGCAGGGGCGGGACGAGCAGTACTTC
TRBD2	TRBV7-8	TRBJ2-7	few	18	CASSQPEGLAGVSYEQYF	TGTGCCAGCAGCCAACCCGAGGGACTAGCGGGGGTCTCCTACGAGCAGTACTTC